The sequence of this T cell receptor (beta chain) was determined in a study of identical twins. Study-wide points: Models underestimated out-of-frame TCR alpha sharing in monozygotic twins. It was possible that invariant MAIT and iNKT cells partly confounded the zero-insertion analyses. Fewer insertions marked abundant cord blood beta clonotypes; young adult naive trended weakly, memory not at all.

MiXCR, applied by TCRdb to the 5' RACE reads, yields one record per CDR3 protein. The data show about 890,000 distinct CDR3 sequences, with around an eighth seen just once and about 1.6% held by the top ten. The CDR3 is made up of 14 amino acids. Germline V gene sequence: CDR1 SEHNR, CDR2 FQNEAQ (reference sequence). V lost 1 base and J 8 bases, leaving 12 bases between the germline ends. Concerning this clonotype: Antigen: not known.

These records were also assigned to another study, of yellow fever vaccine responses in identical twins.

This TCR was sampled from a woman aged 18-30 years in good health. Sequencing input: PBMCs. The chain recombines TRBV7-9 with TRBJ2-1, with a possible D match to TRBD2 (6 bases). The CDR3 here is CASSLVLAGDEQFF. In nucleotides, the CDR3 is TGTGCCAGCAGCTTAGTACTAGCCGGGGATGAGCAGTTCTTC.